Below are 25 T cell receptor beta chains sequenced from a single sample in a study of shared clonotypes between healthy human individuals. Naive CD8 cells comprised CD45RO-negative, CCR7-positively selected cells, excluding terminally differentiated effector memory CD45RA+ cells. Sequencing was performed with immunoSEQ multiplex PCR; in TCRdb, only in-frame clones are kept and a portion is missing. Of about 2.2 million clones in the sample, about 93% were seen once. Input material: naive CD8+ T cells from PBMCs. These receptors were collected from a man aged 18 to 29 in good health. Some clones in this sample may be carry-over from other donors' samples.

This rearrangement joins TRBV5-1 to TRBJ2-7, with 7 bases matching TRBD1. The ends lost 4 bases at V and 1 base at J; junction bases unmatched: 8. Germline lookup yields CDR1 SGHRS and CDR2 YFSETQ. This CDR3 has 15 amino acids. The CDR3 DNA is TGCGCCAGCAGCAACCCGGGACAGCTTTCCTACGAGCAGTACTTC. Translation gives CASSNPGQLSYEQYF.

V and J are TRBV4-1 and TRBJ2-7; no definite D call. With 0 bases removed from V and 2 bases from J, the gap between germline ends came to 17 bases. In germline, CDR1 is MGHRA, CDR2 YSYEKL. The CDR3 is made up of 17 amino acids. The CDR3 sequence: CASSQDKVGRLAYEQYF. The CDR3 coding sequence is TGCGCCAGCAGCCAAGATAAAGTTGGGCGTTTGGCCTACGAGCAGTACTTC.

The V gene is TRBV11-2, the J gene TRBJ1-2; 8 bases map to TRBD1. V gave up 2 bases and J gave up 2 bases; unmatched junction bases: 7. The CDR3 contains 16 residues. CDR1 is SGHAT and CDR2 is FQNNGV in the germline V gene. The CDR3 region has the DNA TGTGCCAGCAGCTTACTCCCAGGGGGCTGGAACTATGGCTACACCTTC. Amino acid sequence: CASSLLPGGWNYGYTF.

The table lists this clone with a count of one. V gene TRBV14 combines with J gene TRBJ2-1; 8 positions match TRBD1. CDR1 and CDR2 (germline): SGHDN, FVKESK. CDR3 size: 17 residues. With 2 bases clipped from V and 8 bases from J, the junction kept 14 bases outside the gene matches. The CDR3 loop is CASSQYRQGAVVHEQFF. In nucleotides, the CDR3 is TGTGCCAGCAGCCAATATCGGCAGGGGGCAGTGGTGCATGAGCAGTTCTTC.

CDR3 protein: CASSVGVKGGEQYF. CDR3 nucleotide sequence: TGTGCCAGCAGCGTAGGGGTAAAGGGGGGCGAGCAGTACTTC. The chain links TRBV9 to TRBJ2-7; TRBD1 or TRBD2 may be the D gene (6 bases each). Germline CDR1 and CDR2: SGDLS and YYNGEE. The CDR3 has 14 residues. With 0 bases removed from V and 6 bases from J, the gap between germline ends came to 13 bases.

The CDR3 sequence is CASSLGLAATDTQYF. The CDR3 coding sequence is TGTGCCAGCAGCCTCGGACTAGCGGCCACAGATACGCAGTATTTT. This chain joins TRBV7-9 and TRBJ2-3; the match to TRBD2 covers 10 bases. Per the germline V gene, CDR1 is SEHNR and CDR2 is FQNEAQ (reference sequence). V trimming: 5 bases; J trimming: 2 bases; junction bases outside the gene matches: 4. The CDR3 totals 15 residues.

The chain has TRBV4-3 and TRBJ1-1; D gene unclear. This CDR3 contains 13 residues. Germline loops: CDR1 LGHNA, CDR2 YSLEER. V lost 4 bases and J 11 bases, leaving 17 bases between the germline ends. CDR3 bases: TGCGCCAGCAGCCCAAAAAGGGATACACCGGCTTTCTTT. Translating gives CASSPKRDTPAFF.

CDR3 amino acids: CASSLFTGQNYGYTF. In DNA, the CDR3 is TGCGCCAGCAGCTTGTTCACAGGGCAAAACTATGGCTACACCTTC. This chain uses TRBV5-1 with TRBJ1-2; perhaps TRBD1 as D (6 bases). Germline values: CDR1 SGHRS, CDR2 YFSETQ. This CDR3 is built from 15 residues. Trimming shortened V by 1 base and J by 2 bases, and 12 bases separated the two germline ends.

The CDR3 DNA follows: TGTGCCAGCAGTACCCCATTCGAAGGGGGGTATGGCTACACCTTC. This encodes CASSTPFEGGYGYTF. V is TRBV28 and J is TRBJ1-2; tentatively, D is TRBD1 (6 bases). The V end was cut by 5 bases, the J end by 5 bases, with 18 bases between. CDR3 length equals 15 residues. Germline values: CDR1 MDHEN, CDR2 SYDVKM.

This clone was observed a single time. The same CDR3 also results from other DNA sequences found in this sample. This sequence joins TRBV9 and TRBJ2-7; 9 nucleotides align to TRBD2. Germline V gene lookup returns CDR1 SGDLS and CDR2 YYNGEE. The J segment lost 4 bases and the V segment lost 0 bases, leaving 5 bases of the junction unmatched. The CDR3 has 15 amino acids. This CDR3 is CASSVGSSGTYEQYF. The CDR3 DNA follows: TGTGCCAGCAGCGTAGGTTCTAGCGGGACATACGAGCAGTACTTC.

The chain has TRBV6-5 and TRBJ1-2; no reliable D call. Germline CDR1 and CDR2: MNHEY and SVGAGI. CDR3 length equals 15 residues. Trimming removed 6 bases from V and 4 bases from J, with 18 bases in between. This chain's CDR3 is CASSRRTATSYGYTF. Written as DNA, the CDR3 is TGTGCCAGCAGCCGGAGGACGGCCACTTCCTATGGCTACACCTTC.

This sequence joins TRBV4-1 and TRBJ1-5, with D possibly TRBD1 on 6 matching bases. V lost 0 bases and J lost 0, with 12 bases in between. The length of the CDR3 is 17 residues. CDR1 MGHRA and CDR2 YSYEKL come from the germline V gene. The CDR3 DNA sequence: TGCGCCAGCAGCCAAGACAGGGGACAAAATAGCAATCAGCCCCAGCATTTT. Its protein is CASSQDRGQNSNQPQHF.

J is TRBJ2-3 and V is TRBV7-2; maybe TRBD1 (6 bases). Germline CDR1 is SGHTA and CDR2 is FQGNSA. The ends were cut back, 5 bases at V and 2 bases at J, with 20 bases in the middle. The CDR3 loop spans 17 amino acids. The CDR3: CASSHRPPDRYTDTQYF. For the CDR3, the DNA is TGTGCCAGCAGCCACCGCCCCCCGGACAGATACACAGATACGCAGTATTTT.

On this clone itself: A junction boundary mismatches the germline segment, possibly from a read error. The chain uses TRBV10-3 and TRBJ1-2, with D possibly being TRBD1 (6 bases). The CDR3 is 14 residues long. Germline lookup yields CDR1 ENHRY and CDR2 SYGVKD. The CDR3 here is CAINEGGAPYGYTF. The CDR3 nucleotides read TGTGCCATCAATGAGGGGGGCGCACCCTATGGCTACACCTTC.

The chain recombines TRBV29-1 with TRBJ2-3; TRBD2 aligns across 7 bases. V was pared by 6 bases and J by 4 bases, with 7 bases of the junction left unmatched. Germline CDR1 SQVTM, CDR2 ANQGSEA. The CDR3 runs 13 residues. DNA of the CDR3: TGCAGCGTAACTTGGGGGAGGGCAGATACGCAGTATTTT. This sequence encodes CSVTWGRADTQYF.

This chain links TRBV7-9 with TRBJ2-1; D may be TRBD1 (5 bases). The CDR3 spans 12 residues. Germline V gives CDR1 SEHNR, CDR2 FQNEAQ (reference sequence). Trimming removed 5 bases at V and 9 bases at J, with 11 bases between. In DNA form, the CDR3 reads TGTGCCAGCAGCCTAGGGGTTGGTGAGCAGTTCTTC. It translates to CASSLGVGEQFF.

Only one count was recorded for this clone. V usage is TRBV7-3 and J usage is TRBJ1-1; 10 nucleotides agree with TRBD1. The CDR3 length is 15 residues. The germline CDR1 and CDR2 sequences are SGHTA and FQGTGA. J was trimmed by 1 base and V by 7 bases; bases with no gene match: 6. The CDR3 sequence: CASKSRDRGNTEAFF. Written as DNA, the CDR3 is TGTGCCAGCAAGTCCCGGGACAGGGGGAACACTGAAGCTTTCTTT.

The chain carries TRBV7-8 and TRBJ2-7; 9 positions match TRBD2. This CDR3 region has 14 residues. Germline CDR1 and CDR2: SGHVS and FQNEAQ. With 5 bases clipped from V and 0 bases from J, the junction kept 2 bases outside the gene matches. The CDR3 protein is CASSPSGNSYEQYF. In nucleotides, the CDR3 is TGTGCCAGCAGCCCTAGCGGGAACTCCTACGAGCAGTACTTC.

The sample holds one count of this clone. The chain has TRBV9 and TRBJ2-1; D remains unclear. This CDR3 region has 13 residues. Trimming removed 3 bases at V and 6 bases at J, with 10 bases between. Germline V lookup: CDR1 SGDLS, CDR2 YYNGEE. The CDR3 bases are TGTGCCAGCAGCGCTTCGGGCGTCAATGAGCAGTTCTTC. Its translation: CASSASGVNEQFF.

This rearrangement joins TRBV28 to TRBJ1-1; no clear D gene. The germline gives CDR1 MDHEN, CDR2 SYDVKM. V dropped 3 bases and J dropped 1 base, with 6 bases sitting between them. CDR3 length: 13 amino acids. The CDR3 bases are TGTGCCAGCAGTTTTGGTCCGAACACTGAAGCTTTCTTT. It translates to CASSFGPNTEAFF.

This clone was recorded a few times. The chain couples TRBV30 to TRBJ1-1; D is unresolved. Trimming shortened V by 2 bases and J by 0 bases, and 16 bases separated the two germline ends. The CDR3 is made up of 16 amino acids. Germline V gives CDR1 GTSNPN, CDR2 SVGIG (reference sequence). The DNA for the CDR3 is TGTGCCTGGAGTTTTCCCCTGCCCAACATGAACACTGAAGCTTTCTTT. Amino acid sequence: CAWSFPLPNMNTEAFF.

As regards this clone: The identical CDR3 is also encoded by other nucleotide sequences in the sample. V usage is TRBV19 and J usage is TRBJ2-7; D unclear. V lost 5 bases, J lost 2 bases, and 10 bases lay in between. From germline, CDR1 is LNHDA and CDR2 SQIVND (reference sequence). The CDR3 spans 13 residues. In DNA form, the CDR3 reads TGTGCCAGTAGTCTCCGACCCGCCTACGAGCAGTACTTC. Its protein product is CASSLRPAYEQYF.

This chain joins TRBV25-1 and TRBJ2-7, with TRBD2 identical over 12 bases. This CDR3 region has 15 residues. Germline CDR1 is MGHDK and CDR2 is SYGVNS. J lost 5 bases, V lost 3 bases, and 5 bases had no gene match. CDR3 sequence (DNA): TGTGCCAGCAGTGATATGACTAGCGGGAGCCACGAGCAGTACTTC. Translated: CASSDMTSGSHEQYF.

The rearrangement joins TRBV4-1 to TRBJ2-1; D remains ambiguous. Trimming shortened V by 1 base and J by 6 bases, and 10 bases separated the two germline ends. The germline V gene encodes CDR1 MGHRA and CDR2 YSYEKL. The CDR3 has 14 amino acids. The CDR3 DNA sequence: TGCGCCAGCAGCCAAGGCCCCGACACCAATGAGCAGTTCTTC. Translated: CASSQGPDTNEQFF.

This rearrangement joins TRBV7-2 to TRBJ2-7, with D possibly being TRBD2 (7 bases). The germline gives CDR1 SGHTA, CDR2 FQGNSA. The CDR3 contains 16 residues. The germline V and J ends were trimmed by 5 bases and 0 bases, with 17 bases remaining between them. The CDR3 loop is CASSAIGGAFSYEQYF. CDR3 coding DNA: TGTGCCAGCAGCGCGATTGGGGGGGCCTTCTCCTACGAGCAGTACTTC.